This record looks at one TCR beta chain sequence and its context. The data were obtained in a study of blood T cell repertoires in COVID-19. Study-level information: The study drew acute and convalescent COVID-19 samples from the United States, Italy and Spain. The analysed material was cDNA or gDNA that came from T cells, B-cell-depleted T cells, or PBMCs.

V was clipped by 4 bases and J by 5 bases, with 15 bases between them. CDR1 and CDR2 (germline): SGHRS, YFSETQ. The CDR3 is made up of 14 amino acids. Original processing notes: Reference gene primers were amplified, and this amplification served to estimate nucleated cell counts. Sequencing was performed with immunoSEQ multiplex PCR; in TCRdb, only in-frame clones are kept and a portion is missing. V, J and clone size reflect that table, while D and trimming were determined from the DNA. The profile covers about 140,000 clones, with about 82% appearing a single time and 2.5% to 3% taken by the ten largest.

The TCR comes from a man aged 50 to 59 with acute or convalescent COVID-19. The chain recombines TRBV5-1 with TRBJ1-1; D perhaps matches TRBD1 (6 bases). Material for sequencing was peripheral blood. Here the CDR3 DNA reads TGCGCCAGCAGCCTGCAGGGGCTAGCTACTGAAGCTTTCTTT. Translation: CASSLQGLATEAFF.